This is a list of T cell receptor beta chains from one sample in a study of blood T cell repertoires in COVID-19. Sequencing was performed with immunoSEQ multiplex PCR; in TCRdb, only in-frame clones are kept and a portion is missing. The table shows 190,000 or so clones, with about 83% occurring only once. Sequenced material: peripheral blood. These receptors were collected from a woman aged 18-29 years who had recovered from COVID-19. Both conserved end residues are part of each CDR3. The order of the fields is V gene, CDR3 length, J gene, CDR3 protein.

v_gene: TRBV9
len: 17
j_gene: TRBJ2-3
CDR3aa: CASSAGTSGVPRDTQYF

v_gene: TRBV6-5
len: 14
j_gene: TRBJ1-6
CDR3aa: CASKFQQGNSPLHF

v_gene: TRBV21-1
len: 14
j_gene: TRBJ1-1
CDR3aa: CASSPRDRGTEAFF

v_gene: TRBV20-1
len: 11
j_gene: TRBJ2-1
CDR3aa: CSARDNNEQFF

v_gene: TRBV19
len: 15
j_gene: TRBJ2-7
CDR3aa: CASSLTGTPLNEQYF

v_gene: TRBV5-6
len: 17
j_gene: TRBJ2-2
CDR3aa: CASSGGPTGGRTGELFF

v_gene: TRBV5-4
len: 13
j_gene: TRBJ1-2
CDR3aa: CASSLQGSYGYTF

v_gene: TRBV6-6
len: 13
j_gene: TRBJ1-5
CDR3aa: CASRPGQGQPQHF

v_gene: TRBV4-1
len: 19
j_gene: TRBJ2-1
CDR3aa: CASSQERVSGGTITSEQFF

v_gene: TRBV5-4
len: 14
j_gene: TRBJ2-1
CDR3aa: CASSFGGPDNEQFF

v_gene: TRBV11-2
len: 15
j_gene: TRBJ1-1
CDR3aa: CASSRNRDRMAEAFF

v_gene: TRBV7-9
len: 15
j_gene: TRBJ2-1
CDR3aa: CASSRRTSGRDEQFF

v_gene: TRBV7-2
len: 15
j_gene: TRBJ2-3
CDR3aa: CASSPREASTDTQYF

v_gene: TRBV19
len: 10
j_gene: TRBJ2-2
CDR3aa: CATQGGELFF

v_gene: TRBV21-1
len: 13
j_gene: TRBJ1-1
CDR3aa: CASSKDREGEAFF

v_gene: TRBV6-5
len: 13
j_gene: TRBJ2-7
CDR3aa: CASLLGQDYEQYF

v_gene: TRBV11-2
len: 15
j_gene: TRBJ2-3
CDR3aa: CASSLTARSTDTQYF

v_gene: TRBV25-1
len: 13
j_gene: TRBJ1-1
CDR3aa: CASTSVSNTEAFF

v_gene: TRBV6-5
len: 15
j_gene: TRBJ1-2
CDR3aa: CASSQRMETLYGYTF

v_gene: TRBV19
len: 19
j_gene: TRBJ2-6
CDR3aa: CASSIVRDRTPAGANVLTF

v_gene: TRBV19
len: 18
j_gene: TRBJ1-1
CDR3aa: CASSIKKRTTTTGTEAFF

v_gene: TRBV29-1
len: 11
j_gene: TRBJ1-1
CDR3aa: CSVGRGTEAFF

v_gene: TRBV6-2/TRBV6-3
len: 14
j_gene: TRBJ1-2
CDR3aa: CASSYGGASYGYTF

v_gene: TRBV28
len: 13
j_gene: TRBJ1-1
CDR3aa: CASSFGGNTEAFF

v_gene: TRBV7-3
len: 13
j_gene: TRBJ2-5
CDR3aa: CASSSGLHGTQYF

v_gene: TRBV9
len: 16
j_gene: TRBJ1-1
CDR3aa: CASSGTGANSNTEAFF

v_gene: TRBV4-3
len: 17
j_gene: TRBJ1-3
CDR3aa: CASSQDLGGFSGNTIYF